This entry concerns a single TCR beta chain. CDR3 length: 15 amino acids. Germline loops: CDR1 LNHDA, CDR2 SQIVND (reference sequence). The V segment lost 0 bases and the J segment 6 bases; nucleotides outside the gene matches: 4. Under the authors' procedure: Estimation of nucleated cell counts was performed using reference gene primer amplification. Assay: immunoSEQ multiplex PCR; the TCRdb copy retains only in-frame clones and omits some. V and J calls and clone size follow that table, whereas D and trimming were derived from the DNA. The profile shows 150,000 to 200,000 clones, more than 90% of them singletons. This sample stems from a study of blood T cell repertoires in COVID-19. Whole-study context: The United States, Italy and Spain provided the acute and convalescent COVID-19 samples. The analysed material was cDNA or gDNA that came from T cells, B-cell-depleted T cells, or PBMCs.

The sequencing input was peripheral blood. The TCR originated in a man aged 55 to 69 with active or convalescent COVID-19. This rearrangement joins TRBV19 to TRBJ1-5; TRBD1 agrees at 8 bases. Here the CDR3 reads CASSIDRGPSQPQHF. CDR3 DNA: TGTGCCAGTAGTATAGACAGGGGGCCCAGTCAGCCCCAGCATTTT.